This T cell receptor (beta chain) originates from a study of cytomegalovirus exposure and HLA in healthy donors. Overall study findings and caveats: In vitro testing confirmed three CMV-associated chains as specific for CMV antigens.

The donors were part of the validation cohort, which consisted of over a hundred subjects and was separate from the first cohort of hundreds of subjects. Details on this clone: Its cognate antigen is unknown.

Clones were sequenced by immunoSEQ multiplex PCR, and TCRdb holds only the in-frame ones, with some missing. The sample comprises about 160,000 clones, about 96% of which are singletons, and about 0.89% rests with the top ten. The CDR3 consists of 17 residues. Germline V gives CDR1 MGHRA, CDR2 YSYEKL. The germline V and J ends were trimmed by 1 base and 0 bases, with 15 bases remaining between them. V and J are TRBV4-1 and TRBJ1-2; D is ambiguous. The source of this sequence is a young woman in good health and CMV-seronegative. The source material was PBMCs. The CDR3 bases are TGCGCCAGCAGCCAAGTTGGCACAGCTGGGCCTAACTATGGCTACACCTTC. Its translation: CASSQVGTAGPNYGYTF.